The 26 T cell receptor beta chains below all came from one sample that was sequenced in a study of blood T cell repertoires in COVID-19. Data came from immunoSEQ multiplex PCR; TCRdb stores just in-frame clones and leaves some out. Here the sample spans 250,000 to 300,000 clones, approximately 90% being singletons. Sequenced material: PBMCs or T cells enriched from blood (not recorded which). The receptor set was obtained from a woman aged 40 to 55 with acute COVID-19.

This chain links TRBV9 with TRBJ2-1, with 15 positions matching TRBD2. J gave up 8 bases and V 2 bases, and 5 bases lay outside the gene matches. Per the germline V gene, CDR1 is SGDLS and CDR2 is YYNGEE. The CDR3 runs to 16 residues. CDR3 sequence reads: CASSVGLAGGRYEQFF. For the CDR3, the DNA is TGTGCCAGCAGCGTGGGACTAGCGGGGGGTCGGTATGAGCAGTTCTTC.

The V gene is TRBV5-6, the J gene TRBJ2-7; D possibly corresponds to TRBD1 (5 bases). Deletions cut 5 bases from V and 2 bases from J, with 26 bases between. The CDR3 covers 18 residues. Germline CDR1 and CDR2: SGHDT and YYEEEE. The CDR3 here is CASRALYSRGLSAYEQYF. The CDR3 region has the DNA TGTGCCAGCAGAGCTTTATATAGTAGGGGCCTTTCAGCCTACGAGCAGTACTTC.

This clone was seen a single time. The chain recombines TRBV5-5 with TRBJ2-2, with TRBD2 matching 8 bases. The germline gives CDR1 SGHKS, CDR2 YYEKEE (reference sequence). Trimming cost V 3 bases and J 5 bases; bases outside gene matches: 9. This CDR3 has 16 amino acids. The CDR3 DNA reads as TGTGCCAGCAGCTATTTAGCGGGGTCGAGTACCGGGGAGCTGTTTTTT. Translated, it gives CASSYLAGSSTGELFF.

The chain recombines TRBV27 with TRBJ2-5, with 12 bases fitting TRBD2. V trimming: 6 bases; J trimming: 5 bases; junction bases outside the gene matches: 10. This CDR3 is built from 16 residues. From germline, CDR1 is MNHEY and CDR2 SMNVEV (reference sequence). This CDR3 is CASSSPLAGGPETQYF. In DNA, the CDR3 is TGTGCCAGCAGCTCCCCTCTAGCGGGGGGGCCGGAGACCCAGTACTTC.

The chain couples TRBV5-3 to TRBJ2-5; the D is unclear. TRBV5-3 counts as an open reading frame of uncertain function. V shed 1 base and J shed 13 bases, with 23 bases lying between them. The length of the CDR3 is 15 residues. This CDR3 is CARSLSVDIITPRYF. CDR3 nucleotide sequence: TGTGCCAGAAGCTTGAGTGTAGACATAATCACTCCTCGGTACTTC.

The rearrangement joins TRBV2 to TRBJ1-3; a possible D gene is TRBD1 (5 bases). CDR1 and CDR2 from the germline V gene are SNHLY and FYNNEI. Trimming removed 1 base from V and 4 bases from J, with 14 bases in between. This CDR3 has 16 amino acids. CDR3 in amino acids: CASSEEGARRGNTIYF. The CDR3 coding sequence is TGTGCCAGCAGTGAAGAAGGGGCGCGACGAGGAAACACCATATATTTT.

This sequence joins TRBV28 and TRBJ1-2, with 7 bases that match TRBD1. The CDR3 contains 11 residues. CDR1 and CDR2 (germline): MDHEN, SYDVKM. V shed 8 bases and J 7 bases; nucleotides not matched to a gene: 4. The CDR3 reads CASGQVLGYTF. The CDR3 nucleotides read TGTGCCAGCGGACAGGTCCTTGGCTACACCTTC.

The chain couples TRBV29-1 to TRBJ2-3; 7 bases are shared with TRBD1. The ends lost 6 bases at V and 0 bases at J; junction bases unmatched: 3. CDR3 size: 13 residues. Germline CDR1 and CDR2: SQVTM and ANQGSEA. CDR3 region: CSVNRGSTDTQYF. The CDR3 DNA reads TGCAGCGTGAACAGGGGCAGCACAGATACGCAGTATTTT.

The rearrangement links TRBV2 to TRBJ1-5; possibly TRBD1 for D (5 bases). There are 17 residues in the CDR3. Germline V gene data show CDR1 as SNHLY and CDR2 as FYNNEI. Between the trimmed V and J ends, which lost 2 bases and 9 bases, there was a span of 23 bases. CDR3 nucleotides: TGTGCCAGCAGTGAAAGTTCGGGGAGGACATCTGGAGGGCCCCAGCATTTT. It translates to CASSESSGRTSGGPQHF.

This clone was picked up many times. The chain carries TRBV2 and TRBJ2-7; 9 bases agree with TRBD1. Trimming removed 2 bases from V and 3 bases from J; junction bases left unmatched: 11. Germline V lookup: CDR1 SNHLY, CDR2 FYNNEI. This CDR3 has 17 amino acids. The CDR3: CASSESLGGQGVYEQYF. Written as DNA, the CDR3 is TGTGCCAGCAGTGAAAGTCTGGGGGGACAGGGAGTCTACGAGCAGTACTTC.

The rearrangement joins TRBV30 to TRBJ2-3; possible D gene TRBD2, 6 bases. The CDR3 spans 16 residues. The V end lost 0 bases, the J end lost 0 bases, and 13 bases lay between the germline ends. Germline lookup yields CDR1 GTSNPN and CDR2 SVGIG (reference sequence). As DNA, the CDR3 is TGTGCCTGGAGTGTATCGGCAGGGAGGAGCACAGATACGCAGTATTTT. It specifies CAWSVSAGRSTDTQYF.

The chain carries TRBV5-1 and TRBJ1-1; D is perhaps TRBD1 (5 bases). Germline lookup yields CDR1 SGHRS and CDR2 YFSETQ. Trimming removed 2 bases from V and 0 bases from J, with 8 bases in between. The CDR3 contains 14 residues. This CDR3 reads CASSFQGMNTEAFF. The CDR3 region has the DNA TGCGCCAGCAGCTTCCAGGGTATGAACACTGAAGCTTTCTTT.

The CDR3 DNA reads as TGTGCCAGCAGTGAAGGGGGGACAGGGACCTACAATGAGCAGTTCTTC. Protein: CASSEGGTGTYNEQFF. This chain uses TRBV2 with TRBJ2-1; 9 nucleotides align to TRBD1. The germline V gene encodes CDR1 SNHLY and CDR2 FYNNEI. The length of the CDR3 is 16 residues. The V gene end was trimmed by 1 base and the J gene end by 2 bases; junction bases not matched to a gene: 3.

This sequence joins TRBV6-5 and TRBJ2-3; 13 bases agree with TRBD2. The CDR3 is 15 residues long. Trimming removed 0 bases from V and 8 bases from J; junction bases left unmatched: 2. Germline CDR1 MNHEY, CDR2 SVGAGI. The CDR3 protein is CASSYSGLAGATQYF. CDR3 DNA: TGTGCCAGCAGTTACTCCGGACTAGCGGGAGCTACGCAGTATTTT.

The CDR3 nucleotides are TGTGCCAGCAGCCATGACCGGGGCTACGAGCAGTACTTC. Protein sequence: CASSHDRGYEQYF. This chain joins TRBV27 and TRBJ2-7, with D perhaps matching TRBD2 (5 bases). The CDR3 contains 13 residues. V was pared by 6 bases and J by 3 bases, with 12 bases between. Germline V gene lookup returns CDR1 MNHEY and CDR2 SMNVEV (reference sequence).

The V gene is TRBV7-8, the J gene TRBJ2-1; D is perhaps TRBD2 (7 bases). This CDR3 region has 16 residues. The V end lost 1 base, the J end lost 5 bases, and 15 bases lay between the germline ends. Germline V gene data show CDR1 as SGHVS and CDR2 as FQNEAQ. As DNA, the CDR3 is TGTGCCAGCAGCTTAGGGGTCGGGGGGACACACAATGAGCAGTTCTTC. This encodes CASSLGVGGTHNEQFF.

The DNA of the CDR3 is TGTGCCAGCAGCTTAGTGCTTTGGGGTACCAGGGATGAGCAGTTCTTC. It codes for CASSLVLWGTRDEQFF. The gene calls are TRBV11-3 and TRBJ2-1, with D possibly being TRBD1 (5 bases). CDR1 SGHNT and CDR2 YENEEA come from the germline V gene. Trimming stripped 1 base from V and 8 bases from J, with 18 bases between. This CDR3 has 16 residues.

The chain carries TRBV19 and TRBJ1-5; D perhaps matches TRBD1 (5 bases). The CDR3 loop spans 15 amino acids. Germline CDR1 LNHDA, CDR2 SQIVND (reference sequence). V lost 1 base to trimming and J lost 7 bases, with 14 bases between them. The CDR3: CASSIGGGREQPQHF. The CDR3 DNA reads TGTGCCAGTAGTATAGGCGGGGGACGAGAACAGCCCCAGCATTTT.

V gene TRBV4-1 combines with J gene TRBJ2-3; weak D call: TRBD2 (7 bases). V shed 1 base and J shed 2 bases, with 16 bases lying between them. Germline V gives CDR1 MGHRA, CDR2 YSYEKL. CDR3 length: 17 amino acids. CDR3 loop: CASSQGNGGGLTDTQYF. CDR3 in DNA: TGCGCCAGCAGCCAAGGAAACGGCGGGGGCCTCACAGATACGCAGTATTTT.

The chain has TRBV7-8 and TRBJ2-7, with 7 nucleotides matching TRBD1. J gave up 4 bases and V 0 bases, and 3 bases lay outside the gene matches. This CDR3 is built from 14 residues. Germline V gene lookup returns CDR1 SGHVS and CDR2 FQNEAQ. CDR3 nucleotides: TGTGCCAGCAGCTTAGCAGGGGGCGGGTACGAGCAGTACTTC. This translates into CASSLAGGGYEQYF.

The rearrangement links TRBV5-8 to TRBJ1-2, with D hard to call. The CDR3 has 13 residues. Germline-derived CDR1 and CDR2 are SGHTS and YDEGEE. V was cut by 1 base and J by 4 bases, with 8 bases left in between. The CDR3 bases are TGTGCCAGCAGCTTGAACAGCCCCTATGGCTACACCTTC. This encodes CASSLNSPYGYTF.

This clone was found once. The rearrangement links TRBV18 to TRBJ2-7; TRBD1 agrees at 7 bases. There are 13 residues in the CDR3. The germline gives CDR1 KGHSH, CDR2 LQKENI. The J segment lost 8 bases and the V segment lost 2 bases, leaving 6 bases of the junction unmatched. CDR3 region: CASSPGQAGKQYF. CDR3 nucleotide sequence: TGTGCCAGCTCACCAGGACAGGCTGGCAAGCAGTACTTC.

The gene calls are TRBV19 and TRBJ2-7; the match to TRBD1 covers 9 bases. The CDR3 contains 15 residues. Germline V gene lookup returns CDR1 LNHDA and CDR2 SQIVND (reference sequence). The J segment lost 5 bases and the V segment lost 4 bases, leaving 9 bases of the junction unmatched. The CDR3 loop is CASSTRDRAFHEQYF. In DNA form, the CDR3 reads TGTGCCAGTAGTACCCGGGACAGGGCATTCCACGAGCAGTACTTC.

The chain recombines TRBV4-1 with TRBJ2-5, with 13 bases aligning to TRBD2. This CDR3 region has 20 residues. Per the germline V gene, CDR1 is MGHRA and CDR2 is YSYEKL. Trimming at V came to 0 bases and at J to 4 bases, leaving 14 bases not matched to a gene. This CDR3 is CASSQDSLFTSGGARETQYF. In DNA form, the CDR3 reads TGCGCCAGCAGCCAAGATTCGTTGTTTACTAGCGGGGGGGCCAGAGAGACCCAGTACTTC.

The V call is TRBV9, the J call TRBJ2-3; weak D call: TRBD2 (6 bases). Trimming left V 7 bases short and J 3 bases short, with 15 bases between. The germline gives CDR1 SGDLS, CDR2 YYNGEE. CDR3 length: 14 residues. The CDR3 DNA reads as TGTGCCAGCGGTCTTGCGGGGCGTACAGATACGCAGTATTTT. Amino acids: CASGLAGRTDTQYF. Full variable domain (rest looked up from reference TRBV9 and TRBJ2-3): DSGVTQTPKHLITATGQRVTLRCSPRSGDLSVYWYQQSLDQGLQFLIQYYNGEERAKGNILERFSAQQFPDLHSELNLSSLELGDSALYFCASGLAGRTDTQYFGPGTRLTVL.

The V and J genes are TRBV9 and TRBJ1-1, with D perhaps TRBD1 (5 bases). This CDR3 region has 14 residues. V gave up 0 bases and J gave up 8 bases, with 14 bases separating them. Looked up from germline, CDR1 is SGDLS and CDR2 is YYNGEE. CDR3 loop: CASSVDPHTGEAFF. The CDR3 nucleotides read TGTGCCAGCAGCGTAGATCCTCATACAGGAGAAGCTTTCTTT.